The sequence of this T cell receptor beta chain was determined in a study of Graves' ophthalmopathy and Graves' hyperthyroidism. Study results and limitations: Most expanded clonotypes from thyroid (those above 0.001 frequency) were also found in blood.

The authors enrolled newly diagnosed hyperthyroidism patients aged 18 to 65 with under 2 months' duration. This clonotype showed up many times. Its target is unknown. RNA transcripts yielded amplified TCR beta CDR3 regions. After a first-round RT-PCR with HTBI primers, a second-round multiplex PCR was run. TCRdb passed the multiplex PCR reads through MiXCR, listing each CDR3 protein once. The sample comprises a few hundred thousand distinct CDR3 sequences, 17% of which are singletons, and roughly 2.6% rests with the top ten. The V end was cut by 4 bases, the J end by 5 bases, with 22 bases between. CDR1 and CDR2 from the germline V gene are SGDLS and YYNGEE. The CDR3 spans 18 residues.

The sequence derives from an adult woman with stable Graves' hyperthyroidism. Sequenced sample: peripheral blood. This chain connects TRBV9 to TRBJ1-6; D is unclear. DNA for the CDR3: TGTGCCAGCAGCCCTTCCGCATTGCCCAGTGGCCATAATTCACCCCTCCACTTT. As protein: CASSPSALPSGHNSPLHF.